This TCR beta chain comes out of a study of T cells in Graves' hyperthyroidism and ophthalmopathy. Study-level results: Appearing also in blood were most of the thyroid clonotypes expanded above 0.001. Prediction of ophthalmopathy progression came a median around 6.5 months pre-onset.

The CDR3 spans 18 residues. Germline assignment: CDR1 KGHDR and CDR2 SFDVKD. V gave up 1 base and J gave up 0 bases; unmatched junction bases: 11. TCR beta CDR3 regions were amplified from RNA transcripts. First-round RT-PCR targeting the TCR CDR3 was performed with the HTBI primer set. TCRdb itself ran the multiplex PCR reads through MiXCR, one entry per CDR3 protein. This sample has 450,000 to 700,000 distinct CDR3 sequences; 40% to 55% occur once, and the top ten carry about 8%. Turning to this clonotype: Its antigen is as yet unknown.

Diagnostic decisions used clinical symptoms, serum thyroxine and TRAb, thyroid ultrasound and orbital computed tomography. This chain connects TRBV24-1 to TRBJ2-7, with 7 bases identical to TRBD1. This TCR was recovered from a woman in her late teens or twenties with Graves' hyperthyroidism. Material for sequencing was peripheral blood or thyroid tissue (not recorded which). CDR3 sequence reads: CATSDLGQARISSYEQYF. CDR3 nucleotide sequence: TGTGCCACCAGTGATTTAGGACAGGCGAGAATCAGCTCCTACGAGCAGTACTTC.